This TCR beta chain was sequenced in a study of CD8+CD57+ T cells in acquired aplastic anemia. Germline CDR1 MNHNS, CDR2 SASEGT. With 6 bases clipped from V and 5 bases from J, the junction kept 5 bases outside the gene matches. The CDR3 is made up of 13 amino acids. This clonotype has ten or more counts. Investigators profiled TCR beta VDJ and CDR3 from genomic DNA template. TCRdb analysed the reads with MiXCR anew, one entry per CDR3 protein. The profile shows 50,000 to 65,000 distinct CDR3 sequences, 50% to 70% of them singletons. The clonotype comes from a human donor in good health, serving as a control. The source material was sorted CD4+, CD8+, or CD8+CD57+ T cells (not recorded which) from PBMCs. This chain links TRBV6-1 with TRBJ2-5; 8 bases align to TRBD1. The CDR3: CASRDRVGETQYF. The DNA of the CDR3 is TGTGCCAGCAGGGACAGGGTTGGGGAGACCCAGTACTTC.